The present T cell receptor (beta chain) was sequenced within a study of blood T cell repertoires in COVID-19. Looking at the study overall: Sources were T cells, B-cell-depleted T cells, or PBMCs; the material itself was cDNA or gDNA.

The V and J ends lost 5 bases and 7 bases, in that order; junction bases with no gene match: 13. The CDR3 is 16 residues long. Germline CDR1 reads MNHEY; CDR2 reads SMNVEV (reference sequence). Authors' analysis steps: Cell counts per sample came from amplifying reference gene primers. Here immunoSEQ multiplex PCR was the method, and the copy in TCRdb shows in-frame clones only, minus some. V and J calls and clone size are those listed in that table; D and trimming were worked out from the DNA. This table has about 50,000 clones, around 85% appearing once. The TCR comes from a man between 60 and 75 years old with acute or convalescent COVID-19. The sample comprised peripheral blood. V gene TRBV27 combines with J gene TRBJ1-1; 10 bases line up with TRBD1. CDR3 sequence reads: CASSPLDRGLKREAFF. The CDR3 region has the DNA TGTGCCAGCAGTCCACTCGACAGGGGGCTGAAGCGTGAAGCTTTCTTT.